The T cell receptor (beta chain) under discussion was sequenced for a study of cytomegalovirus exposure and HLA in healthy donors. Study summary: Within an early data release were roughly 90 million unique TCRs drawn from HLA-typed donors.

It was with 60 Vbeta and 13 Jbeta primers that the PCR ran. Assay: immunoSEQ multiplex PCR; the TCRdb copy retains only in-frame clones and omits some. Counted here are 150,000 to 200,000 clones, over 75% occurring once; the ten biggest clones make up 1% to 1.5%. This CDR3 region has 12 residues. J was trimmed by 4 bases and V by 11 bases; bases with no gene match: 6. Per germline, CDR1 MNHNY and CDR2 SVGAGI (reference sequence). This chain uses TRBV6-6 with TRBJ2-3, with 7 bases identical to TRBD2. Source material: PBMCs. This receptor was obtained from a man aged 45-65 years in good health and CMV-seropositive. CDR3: CAAGGSADTQYF. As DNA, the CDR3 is TGTGCCGCCGGCGGGAGTGCAGATACGCAGTATTTT.